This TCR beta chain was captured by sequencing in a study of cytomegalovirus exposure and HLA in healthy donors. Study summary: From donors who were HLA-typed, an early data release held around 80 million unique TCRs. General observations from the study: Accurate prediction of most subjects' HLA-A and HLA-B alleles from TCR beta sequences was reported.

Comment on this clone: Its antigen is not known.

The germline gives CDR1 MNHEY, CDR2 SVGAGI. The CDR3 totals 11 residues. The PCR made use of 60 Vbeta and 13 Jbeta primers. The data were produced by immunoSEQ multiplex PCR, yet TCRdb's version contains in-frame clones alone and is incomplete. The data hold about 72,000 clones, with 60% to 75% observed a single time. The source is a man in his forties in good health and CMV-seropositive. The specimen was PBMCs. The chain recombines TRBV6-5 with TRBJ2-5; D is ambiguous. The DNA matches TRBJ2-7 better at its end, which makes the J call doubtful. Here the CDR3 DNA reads TGTGCCAGCAGTTACTTGAACGAGCAGTACTTC. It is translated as CASSYLNEQYF.